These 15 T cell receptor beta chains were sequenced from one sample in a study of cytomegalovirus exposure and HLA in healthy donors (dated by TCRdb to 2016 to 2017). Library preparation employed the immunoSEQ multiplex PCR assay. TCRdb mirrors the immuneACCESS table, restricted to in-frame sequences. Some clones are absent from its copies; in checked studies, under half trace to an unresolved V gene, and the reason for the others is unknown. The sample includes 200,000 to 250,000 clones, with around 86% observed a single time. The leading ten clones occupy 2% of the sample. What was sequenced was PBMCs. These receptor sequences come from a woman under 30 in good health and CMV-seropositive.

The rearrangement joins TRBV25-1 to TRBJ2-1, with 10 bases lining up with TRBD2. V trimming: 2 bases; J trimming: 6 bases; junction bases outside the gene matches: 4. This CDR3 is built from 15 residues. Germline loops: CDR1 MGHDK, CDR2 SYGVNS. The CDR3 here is CASSEPSGGGNEQFF. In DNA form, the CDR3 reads TGTGCCAGCAGTGAACCCAGCGGGGGGGGCAATGAGCAGTTCTTC.

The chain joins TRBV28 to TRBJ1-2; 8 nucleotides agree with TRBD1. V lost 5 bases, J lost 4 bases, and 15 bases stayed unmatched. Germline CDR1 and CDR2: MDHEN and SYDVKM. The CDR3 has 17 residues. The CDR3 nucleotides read TGTGCCAGCAGTAAGGGGGTTTTGGGACAGGTCCTCTATGGCTACACCTTC. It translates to CASSKGVLGQVLYGYTF.

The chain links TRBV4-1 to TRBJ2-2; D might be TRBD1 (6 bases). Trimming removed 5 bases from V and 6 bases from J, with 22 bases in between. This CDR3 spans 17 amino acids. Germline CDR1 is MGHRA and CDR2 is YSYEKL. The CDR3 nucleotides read TGCGCCAGCAGCGCCTACTCAACAGGGAATACGGCCGGGGAGCTGTTTTTT. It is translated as CASSAYSTGNTAGELFF.

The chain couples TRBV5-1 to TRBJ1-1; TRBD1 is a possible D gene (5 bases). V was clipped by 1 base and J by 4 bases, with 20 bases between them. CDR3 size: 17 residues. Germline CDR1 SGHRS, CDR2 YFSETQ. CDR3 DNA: TGCGCCAGCAGCTTGTTCGGTGGCCAGGGTATAGGCACTGAAGCTTTCTTT. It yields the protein CASSLFGGQGIGTEAFF.

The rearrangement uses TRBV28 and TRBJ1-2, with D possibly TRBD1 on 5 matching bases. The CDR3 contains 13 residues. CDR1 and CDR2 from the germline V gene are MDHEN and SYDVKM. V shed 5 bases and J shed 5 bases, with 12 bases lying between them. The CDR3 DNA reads TGTGCCAGCAGTCCGGGACTGGGGTATGGCTACACCTTC. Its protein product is CASSPGLGYGYTF.

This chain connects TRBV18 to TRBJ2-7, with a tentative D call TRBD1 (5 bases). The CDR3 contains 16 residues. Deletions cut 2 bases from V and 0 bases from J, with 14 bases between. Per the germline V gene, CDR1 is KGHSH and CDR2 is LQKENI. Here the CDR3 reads CASSPFPQGSSYEQYF. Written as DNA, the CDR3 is TGTGCCAGCTCACCATTCCCCCAGGGTAGCTCCTACGAGCAGTACTTC.

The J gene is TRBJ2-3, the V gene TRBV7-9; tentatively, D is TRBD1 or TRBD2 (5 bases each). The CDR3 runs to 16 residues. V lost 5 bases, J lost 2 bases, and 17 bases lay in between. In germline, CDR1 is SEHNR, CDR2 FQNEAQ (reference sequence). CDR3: CASSLGDRTYTDTQYF. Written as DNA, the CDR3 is TGTGCCAGCAGCCTAGGGGATAGGACTTACACAGATACGCAGTATTTT.

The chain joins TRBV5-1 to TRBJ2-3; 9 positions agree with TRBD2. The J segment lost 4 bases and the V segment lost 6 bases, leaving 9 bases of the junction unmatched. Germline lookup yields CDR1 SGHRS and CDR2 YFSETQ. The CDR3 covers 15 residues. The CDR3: CASKERTSVADTQYF. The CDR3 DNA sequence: TGCGCCAGCAAGGAGAGGACTAGCGTAGCAGATACGCAGTATTTT.

The CDR3 bases are TGCGCCAGCAGCTTGGCCGGTGGCAGGGGGCTGGAAAAACTGTTTTTT. Amino acids: CASSLAGGRGLEKLFF. The genes are TRBV5-1 and TRBJ1-4; the match to TRBD1 covers 8 bases. This CDR3 comprises 16 residues. V shed 0 bases, J shed 8 bases, and the junction held 9 bases outside the gene matches. Germline V gene sequence: CDR1 SGHRS, CDR2 YFSETQ.

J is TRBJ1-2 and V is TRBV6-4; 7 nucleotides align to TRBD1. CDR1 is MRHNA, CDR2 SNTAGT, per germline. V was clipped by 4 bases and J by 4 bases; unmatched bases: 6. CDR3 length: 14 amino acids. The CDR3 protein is CASSVTQGIYGYTF. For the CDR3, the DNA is TGTGCCAGCAGTGTTACACAGGGGATCTATGGCTACACCTTC.

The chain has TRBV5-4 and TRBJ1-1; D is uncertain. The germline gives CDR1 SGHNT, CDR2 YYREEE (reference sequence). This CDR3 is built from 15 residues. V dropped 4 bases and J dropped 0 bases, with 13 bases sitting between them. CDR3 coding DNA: TGTGCCAGCAGCCCGGTGGCGGGGATGAACACTGAAGCTTTCTTT. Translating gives CASSPVAGMNTEAFF.

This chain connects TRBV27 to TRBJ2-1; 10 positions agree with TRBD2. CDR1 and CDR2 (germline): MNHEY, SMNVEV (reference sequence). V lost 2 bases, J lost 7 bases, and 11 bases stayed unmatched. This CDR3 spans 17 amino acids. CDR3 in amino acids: CASSLRIAGGLGNEQFF. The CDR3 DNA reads TGTGCCAGCAGTTTAAGGATAGCGGGGGGCCTTGGGAATGAGCAGTTCTTC.

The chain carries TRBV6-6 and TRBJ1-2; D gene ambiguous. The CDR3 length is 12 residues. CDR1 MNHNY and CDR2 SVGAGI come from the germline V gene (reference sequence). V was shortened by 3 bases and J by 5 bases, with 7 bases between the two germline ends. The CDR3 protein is CASSYREYGYTF. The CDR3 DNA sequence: TGTGCCAGCAGTTATCGGGAATATGGCTACACCTTC.

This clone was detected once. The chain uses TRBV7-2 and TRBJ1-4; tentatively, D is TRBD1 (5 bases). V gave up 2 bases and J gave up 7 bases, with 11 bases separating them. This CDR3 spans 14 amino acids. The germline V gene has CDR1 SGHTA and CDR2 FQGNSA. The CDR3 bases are TGTGCCAGCAGCTTACTTGCCAGGGCTGAAAAACTGTTTTTT. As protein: CASSLLARAEKLFF.

For the CDR3, the DNA is TGTGCCACCAGCAGAGATCTGGGGCAAGAATCTTCCTACGAGCAGTACTTC. Its protein is CATSRDLGQESSYEQYF. V usage is TRBV15 and J usage is TRBJ2-7, with a weak D call TRBD1 (5 bases). This CDR3 comprises 17 residues. V lost 0 bases and J 1 base, leaving 16 bases between the germline ends. Germline-derived CDR1 and CDR2 are LNHNV and YYDKDF (reference sequence).